A single T cell receptor (beta chain) is shown here with its context. Its antigen is unidentified. A sample-barcoded 5' primer and a J-beta primer mix were used in a second PCR of roughly 6 to 12 cycles. A template-switch adaptor that had 12 random nucleotides put a tag on each cDNA molecule. One entry per CDR3 protein, called by TCRdb with MiXCR from the 5' RACE reads. The table includes around 650,000 distinct CDR3 sequences, around 32% detected once. The data originate from a study of blood T cells in healthy people across ages. Notes on the study in general: Across the age range, TCR beta diversity per million T cells fell in a roughly linear way. Donor CMV status, an unknown factor, possibly confounded changes in expanded clonotypes.

CDR3 length equals 15 residues. Germline V gives CDR1 MGHRA, CDR2 YSYEKL. V lost 2 bases and J 2 bases, leaving 13 bases between the germline ends. The chain combines TRBV4-1 with TRBJ2-7; D gene uncertain. The TCR was taken from an elderly woman in good health. Sequencing was done on a sample of blood. The CDR3 region has the DNA TGCGCCAGCAGCCAACGCCCGGACCGTACCTACGAGCAGTACTTC. Protein product: CASSQRPDRTYEQYF.